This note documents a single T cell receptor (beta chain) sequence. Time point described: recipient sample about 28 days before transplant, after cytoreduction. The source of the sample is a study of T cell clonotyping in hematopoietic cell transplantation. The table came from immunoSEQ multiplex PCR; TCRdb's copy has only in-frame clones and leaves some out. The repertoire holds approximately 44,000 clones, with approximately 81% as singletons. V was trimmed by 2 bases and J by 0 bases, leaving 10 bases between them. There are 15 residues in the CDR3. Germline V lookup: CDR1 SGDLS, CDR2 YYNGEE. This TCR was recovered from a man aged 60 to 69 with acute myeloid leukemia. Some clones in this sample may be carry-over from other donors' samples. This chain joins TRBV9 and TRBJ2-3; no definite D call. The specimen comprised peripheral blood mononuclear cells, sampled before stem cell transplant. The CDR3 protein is CASSVFKTSTDTQYF. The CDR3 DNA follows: TGTGCCAGCAGCGTTTTCAAAACTAGCACAGATACGCAGTATTTT.